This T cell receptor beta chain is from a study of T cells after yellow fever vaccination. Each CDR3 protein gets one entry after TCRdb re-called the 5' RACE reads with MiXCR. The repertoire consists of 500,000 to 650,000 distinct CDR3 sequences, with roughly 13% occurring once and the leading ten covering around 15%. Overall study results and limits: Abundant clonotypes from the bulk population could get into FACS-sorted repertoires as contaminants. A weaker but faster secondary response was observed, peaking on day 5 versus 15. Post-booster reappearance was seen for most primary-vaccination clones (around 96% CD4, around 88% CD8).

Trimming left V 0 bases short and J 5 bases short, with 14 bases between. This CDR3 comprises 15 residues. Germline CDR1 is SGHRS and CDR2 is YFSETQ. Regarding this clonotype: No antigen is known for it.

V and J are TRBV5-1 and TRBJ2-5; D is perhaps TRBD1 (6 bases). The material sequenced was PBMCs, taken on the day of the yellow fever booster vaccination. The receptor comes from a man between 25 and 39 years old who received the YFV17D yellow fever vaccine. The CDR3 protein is CASSLDGRGSETQYF. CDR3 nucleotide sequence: TGCGCCAGCAGCTTGGATGGCAGGGGCTCGGAGACCCAGTACTTC.